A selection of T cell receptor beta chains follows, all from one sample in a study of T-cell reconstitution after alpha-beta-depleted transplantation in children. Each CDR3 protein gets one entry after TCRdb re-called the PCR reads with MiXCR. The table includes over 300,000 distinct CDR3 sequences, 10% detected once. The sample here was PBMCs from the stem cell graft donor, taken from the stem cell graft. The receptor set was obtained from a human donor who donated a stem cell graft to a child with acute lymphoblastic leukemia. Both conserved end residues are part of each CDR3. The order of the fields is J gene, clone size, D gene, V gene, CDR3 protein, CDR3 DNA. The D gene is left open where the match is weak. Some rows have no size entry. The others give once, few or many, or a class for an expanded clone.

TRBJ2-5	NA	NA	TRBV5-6	CASSRVAVGTQYF	TGTGCCAGCAGCAGGGTGGCGGTAGGGACCCAGTACTTC
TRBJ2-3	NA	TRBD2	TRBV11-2	CASSSPTSGSRKFADTQYF	TGTGCCAGCAGCTCCCCGACTAGCGGGAGTAGGAAGTTTGCGGATACGCAGTATTTT
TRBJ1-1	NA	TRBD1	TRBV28	CASSAGTGLTEAFF	TGTGCCAGCAGCGCGGGGACAGGGTTAACTGAAGCTTTCTTT
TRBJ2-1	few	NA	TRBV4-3	CASSQGGQPWDEQFF	TGCGCCAGCAGCCAAGGAGGACAACCGTGGGATGAGCAGTTCTTC
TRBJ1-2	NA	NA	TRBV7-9	CASSSPGDRSRGYTF	TGTGCCAGCAGCTCGCCCGGCGACAGGTCTCGAGGCTACACCTTC
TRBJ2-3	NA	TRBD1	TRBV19	CATKTGGEHPDTQYF	TGTGCCACCAAGACAGGGGGCGAACATCCAGATACGCAGTATTTT
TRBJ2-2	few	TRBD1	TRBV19	CASSGSGTENTGELFF	TGTGCCAGTAGTGGCTCCGGGACAGAGAACACCGGGGAGCTGTTTTTT
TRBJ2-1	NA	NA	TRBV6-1	CASSPNQMSSYNEQFF	TGTGCCAGCAGTCCAAACCAGATGAGCTCCTACAATGAGCAGTTCTTC
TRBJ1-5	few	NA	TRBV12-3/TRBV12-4	CASNVARDGHNQPQHF	TGTGCCAGCAATGTGGCCCGGGACGGACACAATCAGCCCCAGCATTTT
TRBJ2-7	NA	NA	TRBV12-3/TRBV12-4	CASSLAGATGYEQYF	TGTGCCAGCAGTTTAGCGGGGGCTACGGGGTACGAGCAGTACTTC
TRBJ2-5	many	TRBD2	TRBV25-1	CASSEYGGETQYF	TGTGCCAGCAGTGAATACGGGGGGGAGACCCAGTACTTC
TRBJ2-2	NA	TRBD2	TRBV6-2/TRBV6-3	CASRRTSGRWGGELFF	TGTGCCAGCAGACGGACTAGCGGGAGATGGGGCGGGGAGCTGTTTTTT
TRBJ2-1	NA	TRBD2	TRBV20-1	CSARDPSGRALDEQFF	TGCAGTGCTAGAGACCCTAGCGGGAGGGCTTTGGATGAGCAGTTCTTC
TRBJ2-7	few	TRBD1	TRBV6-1	CASSFRDRPYEQYF	TGTGCCAGCAGCTTCCGGGACAGGCCCTACGAGCAGTACTTC
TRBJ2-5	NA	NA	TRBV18	CASSLNQGRETQYF	TGTGCCAGCTCACTGAACCAGGGGCGAGAGACCCAGTACTTC
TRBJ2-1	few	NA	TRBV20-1	CSAIPAYNEQFF	TGCAGTGCTATTCCGGCCTACAATGAGCAGTTCTTC
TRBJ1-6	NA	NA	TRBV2	CASNGGEGLYNSPLHF	TGTGCCAGCAACGGCGGAGAAGGGTTATATAATTCACCCCTCCACTTT
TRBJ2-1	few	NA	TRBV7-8	CASSLALAIFHEQFF	TGTGCCAGCAGCTTAGCGCTGGCAATTTTCCATGAGCAGTTCTTC
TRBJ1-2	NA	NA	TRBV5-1	CASSLEGKGNYGYTF	TGCGCCAGCAGCTTGGAAGGGAAGGGGAACTATGGCTACACCTTC
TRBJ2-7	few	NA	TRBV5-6	CASNVRGGYEQYF	TGTGCCAGCAACGTGAGGGGCGGCTACGAGCAGTACTTC
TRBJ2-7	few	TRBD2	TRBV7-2	CASSLASLAAYEQYF	TGTGCCAGCAGCTTAGCGTCACTAGCGGCCTACGAGCAGTACTTC
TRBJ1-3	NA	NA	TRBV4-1	CASRINTGTSGNTIYF	TGCGCCAGCAGAATAAACACCGGGACCTCTGGAAACACCATATATTTT
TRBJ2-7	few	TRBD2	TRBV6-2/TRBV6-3	CASSYSTSGRTSRYEQYF	TGTGCCAGCAGTTACTCGACTAGCGGGAGGACCTCACGGTACGAGCAGTACTTC
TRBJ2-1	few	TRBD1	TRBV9	CASSVVGQGGYNEQFF	TGTGCCAGCAGCGTAGTCGGACAGGGGGGCTACAATGAGCAGTTCTTC
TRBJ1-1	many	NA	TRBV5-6	CASSFGDRITNTEAFF	TGTGCCAGCAGCTTCGGAGACAGGATAACAAACACTGAAGCTTTCTTT
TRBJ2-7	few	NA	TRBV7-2	CASSFFRDYEQYF	TGTGCCAGCAGCTTTTTCAGGGACTACGAGCAGTACTTC
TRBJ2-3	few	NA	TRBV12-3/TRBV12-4	CASSLNIGRGPTDTQYF	TGTGCCAGCAGTTTAAATATCGGGCGGGGGCCCACAGATACGCAGTATTTT
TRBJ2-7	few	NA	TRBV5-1	CASSLVSGTYEQYF	TGCGCCAGCAGCTTGGTGTCGGGAACCTACGAGCAGTACTTC
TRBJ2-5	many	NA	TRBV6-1	CASRAGTVETQYF	TGTGCCAGCAGAGCTGGGACCGTGGAGACCCAGTACTTC